This T cell receptor (beta chain) derives from a study of cytomegalovirus exposure and HLA in healthy donors. About the study: Approximately 180 million T cells yielded around 120 million unique TCR beta sequences in earlier analysis. Study-wide results and limits: Altogether, 150 to 200 TCR beta chains were recorded as cytomegalovirus-associated. In vitro testing confirmed three CMV-associated chains as specific for CMV antigens. In a later analysis, compared with equally common non-associated chains, HLA-associated beta chains were more expanded.

V was clipped by 5 bases and J by 2 bases; unmatched bases: 3. Germline CDR1 is MNHEY and CDR2 is SMNVEV (reference sequence). CDR3 length: 15 residues. This clone was seen a single time. Its antigen remains unknown. The PCR ran on 60 Vbeta and 13 Jbeta primers. The assay was immunoSEQ multiplex PCR, and TCRdb's table has in-frame clones only and misses some. The sample consists of some 150,000 clones, roughly 80% of them appearing once. The chain combines TRBV27 with TRBJ2-3; 11 bases are shared with TRBD2. This receptor was taken from a female donor in good health and CMV-seronegative. What was sequenced was PBMCs. The CDR3 sequence is CASSKTSGDTDTQYF. As DNA, the CDR3 is TGTGCCAGCAGTAAGACTAGCGGGGACACAGATACGCAGTATTTT.